Shown below are 9 T cell receptor beta chains from a single sample sequenced in a study of T cell responses to AZD1222 COVID-19 vaccine. Sequencing used immunoSEQ multiplex PCR; TCRdb keeps in-frame clones, though not all of them. The data show 110,000 or so clones, approximately 86% seen once. Sequenced here: peripheral blood, sampled 28 days after the second AZD1222 dose. The receptors shown here come from an adult who received the AZD1222 COVID-19 vaccine.

The chain employs TRBV24-1 and TRBJ1-5, with TRBD1 as a possible D gene (5 bases). The CDR3 covers 14 residues. With 4 bases removed from V and 5 bases from J, the gap between germline ends came to 11 bases. Germline loops: CDR1 KGHDR, CDR2 SFDVKD. The CDR3 spells CATSEGGDHQPQHF. The DNA of the CDR3 is TGTGCCACCAGTGAAGGAGGGGACCATCAGCCCCAGCATTTT.

Points on this clone: This sample also contains other DNA sequences that code for the same CDR3. J is TRBJ2-7 and V is TRBV2; 13 bases match TRBD2. V lost 5 bases to trimming and J lost 3 bases; unmatched junction nucleotides: 4. The CDR3 extends over 15 amino acids. Per germline, CDR1 SNHLY and CDR2 FYNNEI. The CDR3: CASSRTSGRNYEQYF. DNA for the CDR3: TGTGCCAGCAGTCGGACTAGCGGGAGAAACTACGAGCAGTACTTC.

The chain has TRBV13 and TRBJ1-2; 8 positions agree with TRBD1. J gave up 4 bases and V 5 bases, and 3 bases lay outside the gene matches. The CDR3 runs to 13 residues. CDR1 is PRHDT and CDR2 is FYEKMQ in the germline V gene (reference sequence). DNA of the CDR3: TGTGCCAGCAGCCGACAGGGGCGCTATGGCTACACCTTC. Translated, it gives CASSRQGRYGYTF.

The chain combines TRBV7-2 with TRBJ2-7; D gene unclear. Germline assignment: CDR1 SGHTA and CDR2 FQGNSA. V dropped 1 base and J dropped 3 bases, with 10 bases sitting between them. CDR3 length equals 14 residues. CDR3 sequence reads: CASSLDSPGYEQYF. As DNA, the CDR3 is TGTGCCAGCAGCTTAGACTCGCCGGGCTACGAGCAGTACTTC.

V usage is TRBV7-7 and J usage is TRBJ2-2, with 9 bases aligning to TRBD2. Losses at the gene ends were 6 bases for V and 4 bases for J; bases not matched to a gene: 3. This CDR3 has 14 residues. The germline V gene encodes CDR1 SSHAT and CDR2 FNYEAQ (reference sequence). In nucleotides, the CDR3 is TGTGCCAGCAGGGGACTAGCCAGCACCGGGGAGCTGTTTTTT. This translates into CASRGLASTGELFF.

The chain has TRBV4-2 and TRBJ2-3, with D perhaps matching TRBD1 (6 bases). The CDR3 has 14 amino acids. The V end lost 4 bases, the J end lost 10 bases, and 18 bases lay between the germline ends. Germline V gene sequence: CDR1 LGHNA, CDR2 YNFKEQ. CDR3 region: CASSLVLEGVAQYF. The CDR3 DNA sequence: TGTGCCAGCAGCCTAGTCCTCGAGGGGGTGGCGCAGTATTTT.

This chain uses TRBV7-3 with TRBJ2-2; D not certain. Trimming shortened V by 6 bases and J by 0 bases, and 8 bases separated the two germline ends. The CDR3 totals 14 residues. Germline lookup yields CDR1 SGHTA and CDR2 FQGTGA. CDR3 nucleotides: TGTGCCAGCAGTCCGGGCCCGAACACCGGGGAGCTGTTTTTT. Protein product: CASSPGPNTGELFF.

Only one count was recorded for this clone. The chain carries TRBV7-7 and TRBJ2-2; unclear D gene. The CDR3 sequence is 13 residues long. CDR1 is SSHAT and CDR2 is FNYEAQ in the germline V gene (reference sequence). V shed 5 bases and J shed 7 bases, with 11 bases lying between them. The CDR3 region is CASSLTSNGELFF. DNA of the CDR3: TGTGCCAGCAGCCTTACGAGTAACGGGGAGCTGTTTTTT.

The chain combines TRBV3-1 (or the pseudogene TRBV3-2) with TRBJ1-2; possibly TRBD1 for D (5 bases). This CDR3 has 13 amino acids. Germline V gives CDR1 LGHDT, CDR2 YNNKEL (reference sequence). V dropped 3 bases and J dropped 6 bases, with 11 bases sitting between them. The CDR3 nucleotides are TGTGCCAGCAGCCACGGACACCTTGATGGCTACACCTTC. This codes for CASSHGHLDGYTF.